The 26 T cell receptor beta chains listed next were all sequenced from one sample in a study of T cell responses to AZD1222 COVID-19 vaccine. This table comes from immunoSEQ multiplex PCR, and its TCRdb copy is limited to in-frame clones, with some not included. The ten most abundant clones cover around 2.2% of a sample with about 140,000 clones. Specimen: peripheral blood. These receptors were taken from an adult in good health.

The V call is TRBV4-2, the J call TRBJ1-2; no firm D call. The germline CDR1 and CDR2 sequences are LGHNA and YNFKEQ. Trimming shortened V by 1 base and J by 5 bases, and 11 bases separated the two germline ends. The CDR3 runs to 14 residues. The CDR3 sequence is CASSQGLQLYGYTF. DNA for the CDR3: TGTGCCAGCAGCCAAGGTCTACAGCTATATGGCTACACCTTC.

The J gene is TRBJ2-1, the V gene TRBV9; D gene ambiguous. Germline V CDR1 and CDR2: SGDLS, YYNGEE. This CDR3 has 11 amino acids. V lost 4 bases and J 2 bases, leaving 1 base between the germline ends. In nucleotides, the CDR3 is TGTGCCAGCAGCCCCTACAATGAGCAGTTCTTC. Translating gives CASSPYNEQFF.

The genes are TRBV7-8 and TRBJ2-2; perhaps TRBD1 as D (5 bases). This CDR3 has 12 amino acids. V was pared by 2 bases and J by 9 bases, with 7 bases between. Germline V gene lookup returns CDR1 SGHVS and CDR2 FQNEAQ. CDR3 coding DNA: TGTGCCAGCAGCTTAACAGGTTGGGAGCTGTTTTTT. It translates to CASSLTGWELFF.

Of note for this clone: Other DNA sequences in the sample encode the same CDR3. The gene calls are TRBV3-1 (or the pseudogene TRBV3-2) and TRBJ2-1; no clear D. V gave up 1 base and J gave up 6 bases, with 4 bases separating them. CDR3 length equals 12 residues. Germline CDR1 reads LGHDT; CDR2 reads YNNKEL (reference sequence). CDR3 nucleotide sequence: TGTGCCAGCAGCCAAGTGGGCAATGAGCAGTTCTTC. It translates to CASSQVGNEQFF.

The genes are TRBV9 and TRBJ1-3; D unclear. Germline values: CDR1 SGDLS, CDR2 YYNGEE. V lost 3 bases and J lost 0, with 10 bases in between. The length of the CDR3 is 15 residues. The CDR3 nucleotides are TGTGCCAGCAGCGCCAGCCAGGACTCTGGAAACACCATATATTTT. Its protein is CASSASQDSGNTIYF.

The chain carries TRBV7-3 and TRBJ1-1; D is unresolved. The CDR3 spans 13 residues. Per the germline V gene, CDR1 is SGHTA and CDR2 is FQGTGA. Trimming left V 5 bases short and J 1 base short, with 8 bases between. For the CDR3, the DNA is TGTGCCAGCAGCCCCCAGAAGAACACTGAAGCTTTCTTT. Its protein product is CASSPQKNTEAFF.

The chain combines TRBV6-5 with TRBJ2-1; 8 nucleotides match TRBD2. With V trimmed by 6 bases and J by 5 bases, 9 bases remained unmatched. This CDR3 spans 15 amino acids. CDR1 MNHEY and CDR2 SVGAGI come from the germline V gene. The CDR3 protein is CASRVRLAQDNEQFF. In DNA form, the CDR3 reads TGTGCCAGCAGAGTACGACTAGCGCAAGACAATGAGCAGTTCTTC.

This sequence joins TRBV9 and TRBJ2-7; maybe TRBD1 (6 bases). The germline CDR1 and CDR2 sequences are SGDLS and YYNGEE. Trimming took off 4 bases at V and 2 bases at J, with 16 bases between the two ends. CDR3 length: 15 residues. The CDR3, as DNA: TGTGCCAGCAGCAGAATCGACAGGCCGGCCTACGAGCAGTACTTC. Translation gives CASSRIDRPAYEQYF.

Here the CDR3 reads CASSQDMTGGTEAFF. In DNA, the CDR3 is TGTGCCAGCAGCCAAGATATGACGGGGGGCACTGAAGCTTTCTTT. The chain uses TRBV3-1 (or the pseudogene TRBV3-2) and TRBJ1-1; perhaps TRBD1 as D (5 bases). The CDR3 runs 15 residues. V lost 0 bases, J lost 4 bases, and 12 bases lay in between. CDR1 is LGHDT and CDR2 is YNNKEL in the germline V gene (reference sequence).

As concerns this clone: The sample has other DNA sequences that encode this CDR3 too. The V gene is TRBV28, the J gene TRBJ1-5; TRBD1 might be the D (5 bases). V was shortened by 4 bases and J by 0 bases, with 19 bases between the two germline ends. Germline V gives CDR1 MDHEN, CDR2 SYDVKM. The CDR3 is made up of 18 amino acids. The CDR3 nucleotides read TGTGCCAGCAGTTCCTCGGGACTTCTTTCTAATAGCAATCAGCCCCAGCATTTT. This encodes CASSSSGLLSNSNQPQHF.

The chain joins TRBV7-2 to TRBJ1-1; 7 bases line up with TRBD1. The CDR3 covers 15 residues. Trimming at V came to 5 bases and at J to 0 bases, leaving 6 bases not matched to a gene. CDR1 is SGHTA and CDR2 is FQGNSA in the germline V gene. This CDR3 is CASSPQTGLNTEAFF. The CDR3 coding sequence is TGTGCCAGCAGCCCCCAGACAGGGCTGAACACTGAAGCTTTCTTT. Supplemented by reference TRBV7-2 and TRBJ1-1, the full variable domain reads GAGVSQSPSNKVTEKGKDVELRCDPISGHTALYWYRQSLGQGLEFLIYFQGNSAPDKSGLPSDRFSAERTGGSVSTLTIQRTQQEDSAVYLCASSPQTGLNTEAFFGQGTRLTVV.

V gene TRBV15 combines with J gene TRBJ1-2; the D gene is possibly TRBD1 (5 bases). This CDR3 has 16 amino acids. The V gene lost 0 bases and the J gene lost 6 bases, with 17 bases spanning the gap. The germline V gene encodes CDR1 LNHNV and CDR2 YYDKDF (reference sequence). Here the CDR3 reads CATSREDTSIGNGYTF. For the CDR3, the DNA is TGTGCCACCAGCAGAGAGGACACCTCGATTGGTAATGGCTACACCTTC.

The chain recombines TRBV11-1 with TRBJ2-1; D is ambiguous. CDR3 length: 12 amino acids. In germline, CDR1 is SGHAT, CDR2 FQDESV (reference sequence). Trimming removed 3 bases at V and 4 bases at J, with 4 bases between. CDR3 residues: CASSLGYNEQFF. DNA of the CDR3: TGTGCCAGCAGCTTGGGATACAATGAGCAGTTCTTC. Together with reference TRBV11-1 and TRBJ2-1, the CDR3 gives the full variable domain: EAEVAQSPRYKITEKSQAVAFWCDPISGHATLYWYRQILGQGPELLVQFQDESVVDDSQLPKDRFSAERLKGVDSTLKIQPAELGDSAMYLCASSLGYNEQFFGPGTRLTVL.

As concerns this clone: One junction end disagrees with the germline gene, perhaps due to a read error. The chain uses TRBV2 and TRBJ1-6; a possible D gene is TRBD1 (5 bases). The germline CDR1 and CDR2 sequences are SNHLY and FYNNEI. The CDR3 extends over 17 amino acids. CDR3 residues: CASTEVRATSYNSPLHF. The CDR3 region has the DNA TGTGCCAGCACTGAAGTCAGGGCTACCTCCTATAATTCACCCCTCCACTTT.

The chain recombines TRBV2 with TRBJ2-2; maybe TRBD1 (7 bases). V lost 3 bases and J lost 0, with 8 bases in between. Germline values: CDR1 SNHLY, CDR2 FYNNEI. This CDR3 is 15 amino acids long. CDR3 residues: CASSDRGANTGELFF. The CDR3 DNA sequence: TGTGCCAGCAGTGACAGGGGGGCGAACACCGGGGAGCTGTTTTTT.

The chain links TRBV9 to TRBJ2-7, with D perhaps TRBD1 or TRBD2 (6 bases each). Germline V lookup: CDR1 SGDLS, CDR2 YYNGEE. The V end was cut by 3 bases, the J end by 0 bases, with 13 bases between. The CDR3 is 15 amino acids. The CDR3 loop is CASSAGGSNSYEQYF. The CDR3 DNA is TGTGCCAGCAGCGCCGGGGGCTCCAACTCCTACGAGCAGTACTTC.

This chain links TRBV7-3 with TRBJ2-3; D perhaps matches TRBD2 (7 bases). The CDR3 covers 16 residues. With 5 bases removed from V and 2 bases from J, the gap between germline ends came to 17 bases. The V gene's germline CDR1 is SGHTA and CDR2 FQGTGA. This chain's CDR3 is CASSRRTGGLTDTQYF. The CDR3 DNA follows: TGTGCCAGCAGCCGCCGAACCGGGGGGCTCACAGATACGCAGTATTTT. The full variable domain, with the rest looked up from reference TRBV7-3 and TRBJ2-3, is GAGVSQTPSNKVTEKGKYVELRCDPISGHTALYWYRQSLGQGPEFLIYFQGTGAADDSGLPNDRFFAVRPEGSVSTLKIQRTERGDSAVYLCASSRRTGGLTDTQYFGPGTRLTVL.

The genes are TRBV4-1 and TRBJ1-5; 9 bases align to TRBD1. The trim removed 2 bases at V and 0 bases at J, leaving 8 bases unmatched. CDR1 and CDR2 (germline): MGHRA, YSYEKL. This CDR3 spans 18 amino acids. The CDR3 DNA is TGCGCCAGCAGCCAACCACCGGGACAGGGTTATAGCAATCAGCCCCAGCATTTT. Protein: CASSQPPGQGYSNQPQHF.

The gene calls are TRBV6-5 and TRBJ1-3; possible D gene TRBD1, 5 bases. Looked up from germline, CDR1 is MNHEY and CDR2 is SVGAGI. This CDR3 comprises 13 residues. The ends were cut back, 6 bases at V and 4 bases at J, with 10 bases in the middle. The CDR3, as DNA: TGTGCCAGCAGCCGAGGGGTGGGAAACACCATATATTTT. Its protein is CASSRGVGNTIYF.

The chain couples TRBV19 to TRBJ1-5, with 7 bases fitting TRBD1. The CDR3 extends over 15 amino acids. Looked up from germline, CDR1 is LNHDA and CDR2 is SQIVND (reference sequence). The J segment lost 2 bases and the V segment lost 7 bases, leaving 8 bases of the junction unmatched. CDR3 region: CASNRPGTGNQPQHF. The CDR3 DNA reads TGTGCCAGTAACCGACCCGGGACAGGCAATCAGCCCCAGCATTTT.

The chain has TRBV6-5 and TRBJ2-7; D possibly corresponds to TRBD2 (5 bases). V was pared by 4 bases and J by 4 bases, with 14 bases between. CDR3 length equals 14 residues. The germline V gene has CDR1 MNHEY and CDR2 SVGAGI. The CDR3 loop reads CASSFERGGYEQYF. DNA of the CDR3: TGTGCCAGCAGTTTCGAGCGAGGAGGTTACGAGCAGTACTTC.

The chain has TRBV10-3 and TRBJ1-1; TRBD1 is a possible D gene (5 bases). This CDR3 contains 16 residues. V lost 0 bases and J lost 1, with 12 bases in between. Germline-derived CDR1 and CDR2 are ENHRY and SYGVKD. CDR3 sequence reads: CAISESGGLTNTEAFF. The CDR3, as DNA: TGTGCCATCAGTGAGTCGGGGGGACTCACGAACACTGAAGCTTTCTTT.

This chain links TRBV18 with TRBJ2-2, with 14 bases identical to TRBD2. Trimming took 6 bases from V and 6 from J; bases not matched to a gene: 3. The CDR3 is 15 residues long. Germline CDR1 and CDR2: KGHSH and LQKENI. The CDR3 DNA reads as TGTGCCAGCTCGTCGGGACTAGCGGGGGCCGGGGAGCTGTTTTTT. Translating it yields CASSSGLAGAGELFF.

The chain's CDR3 is CASIQGPEAFF. For the CDR3, the DNA is TGTGCCAGCATACAGGGGCCTGAAGCTTTCTTT. This chain uses TRBV2 with TRBJ1-1; 7 nucleotides align to TRBD1. The ends lost 7 bases at V and 6 bases at J; junction bases unmatched: 2. The V gene's germline CDR1 is SNHLY and CDR2 FYNNEI. This CDR3 has 11 residues.

The J gene is TRBJ1-5, the V gene TRBV3-1 (or the pseudogene TRBV3-2), with a weak D call TRBD1 (5 bases). The CDR3 covers 12 residues. Trimming cost V 1 base and J 11 bases, with 9 bases left between them. Germline CDR1 reads LGHDT; CDR2 reads YNNKEL (reference sequence). CDR3 protein: CASSQVGGTQHF. Here the CDR3 DNA reads TGTGCCAGCAGCCAAGTCGGGGGGACCCAGCATTTT.

The chain carries TRBV7-9 and TRBJ2-5; D might be TRBD2 (5 bases). V was trimmed by 5 bases and J by 1 base, leaving 17 bases between them. Germline V gives CDR1 SEHNR, CDR2 FQNEAQ (reference sequence). The CDR3 runs 16 residues. The CDR3 spells CASSPPGNRGQETQYF. The CDR3 nucleotides are TGTGCCAGCAGCCCCCCGGGGAATCGGGGCCAAGAGACCCAGTACTTC.